Only a few counts were recorded for the clone carrying this T cell receptor beta chain. RNA and DNA were co-extracted from approximately 20-30 mg of unsorted bulk tissue. The record originates from a study of tumor-infiltrating lymphocytes in primary liver carcinoma. V gave up 3 bases and J gave up 4 bases, with 24 bases separating them. Germline V gene data show CDR1 as MNHEY and CDR2 as SVGAGI. The CDR3 totals 19 residues. A constant-region primer served to make TCR beta cDNA from roughly 500 ng total RNA. Slightly modified ARM-PCR served as the procedure for the TCR beta libraries. These libraries came from three rounds of nested multiplex PCR. With TRBV1-TRBV30 forward primers and a C-beta reverse primer, the first two PCR rounds were run for approximately 9 cycles each. Each CDR3 protein is one row after TCRdb ran MiXCR on the multiplex PCR reads. Of about 54,000 distinct CDR3 sequences listed, around 79% are singletons.

V gene TRBV6-5 combines with J gene TRBJ1-4; the D gene is possibly TRBD1 (5 bases). The receptor was isolated from a man aged 40-49 years with primary liver carcinoma and hepatitis B virus infection. Sequenced: liver tumor tissue from sampling region 2. The subset is: tumor region T2, inferior pole. In nucleotides, the CDR3 is TGTGCCAGCAGTTATAGGTCTCCTTCGGGGGTGGCAAATAATGAAAAACTGTTTTTT. It codes for CASSYRSPSGVANNEKLFF.